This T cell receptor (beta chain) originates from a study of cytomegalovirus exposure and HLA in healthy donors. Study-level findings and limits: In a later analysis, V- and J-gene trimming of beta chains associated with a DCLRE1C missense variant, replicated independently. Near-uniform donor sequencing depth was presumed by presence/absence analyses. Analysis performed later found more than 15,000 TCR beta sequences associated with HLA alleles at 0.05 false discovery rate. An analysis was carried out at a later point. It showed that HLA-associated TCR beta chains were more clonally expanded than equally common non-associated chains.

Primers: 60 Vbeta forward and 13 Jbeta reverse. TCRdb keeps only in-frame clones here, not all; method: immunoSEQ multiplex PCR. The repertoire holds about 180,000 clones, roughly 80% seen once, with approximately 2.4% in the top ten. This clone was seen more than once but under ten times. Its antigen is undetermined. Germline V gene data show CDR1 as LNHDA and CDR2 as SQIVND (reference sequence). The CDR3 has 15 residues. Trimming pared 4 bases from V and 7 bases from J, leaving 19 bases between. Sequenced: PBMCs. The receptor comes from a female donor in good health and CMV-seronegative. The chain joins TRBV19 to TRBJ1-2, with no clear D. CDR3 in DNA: TGTGCCAGTAGTACAGAACCGGGAGCCCACCTTGGCTACACCTTC. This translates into CASSTEPGAHLGYTF.